This T cell receptor (beta chain) emerged from a study of beta chain features in type 1 diabetes. About this clone itself: The antigen remains undetermined.

Overall study findings and caveats: Moderate yet significant TCRB CDR3 shortening was seen in Type 1 diabetes patients in all four CD4+ subsets. Across patients, naive, central memory and Treg TCRB repertoires exhibited apparently greater similarity than was observed across healthy donors.

Trimming removed 3 bases from V and 13 bases from J, with 16 bases in between. Germline V CDR1 and CDR2: MDHEN, SYDVKM. The CDR3 contains 13 residues. The investigators reverse transcribed all of the isolated RNA, so they sequenced expressed TCRB transcripts. Profiled with immunoSEQ multiplex PCR; TCRdb holds only in-frame clones, not every one. Altogether about 900,000 clones are present, 17% being singletons, with the ten largest covering 0.02% to 0.03%. The receptor was isolated from a young woman in good health. The V call is TRBV28, the J call TRBJ2-4; a possible D gene is TRBD1 (6 bases). Specimen: naive CD4+ T cells from blood. The CDR3 region is CASSFPPLGHQYF. As DNA, the CDR3 is TGTGCCAGCAGTTTCCCTCCCCTGGGACACCAGTACTTC.